The present TCR beta chain was sequenced within a study of identical twins. Regarding the study as a whole: Models predicted less out-of-frame TCR alpha sharing in monozygotic twins than was found.

With V trimmed by 6 bases and J by 5 bases, 9 bases remained unmatched. The CDR3 is 15 amino acids. Germline CDR1 and CDR2: MDHEN and SYDVKM. In regard to this clonotype: Antigen unknown.

TCRdb reprocessed the 5' RACE reads with MiXCR, giving one entry per CDR3 protein. The data hold about 480,000 distinct CDR3 sequences, with 14% observed a single time. The data also belong to a second study, concerning yellow fever vaccine responses in identical twins.

This clonotype was obtained from a woman aged 18 to 35 in good health. Material for sequencing was CD4+ T cells sorted from blood. The chain has TRBV28 and TRBJ2-7; 11 nucleotides match TRBD2. In DNA form, the CDR3 reads TGTGCCAGCAGAAAGGTAGCGGGAGGGCCCCACGAGCAGTACTTC. It yields the protein CASRKVAGGPHEQYF.